This T cell receptor (beta chain) was captured by sequencing in a study of identical twins. Study-level points and caveats: Reduced insertions were recorded for abundant cord blood beta clonotypes, with no such pattern in memory repertoires. Analyses of zero insertions could be partly confounded by invariant MAIT and iNKT cells. Twins' excess sharing was less marked for out-of-frame beta sequences.

The junction had 12 bases not matched to a gene; V was cut back by 1 base and J by 0 bases. The CDR3 loop spans 19 amino acids. The germline V gene encodes CDR1 SGHNT and CDR2 YYREEE (reference sequence). In regard to this clonotype: The antigen remains undetermined.

A universal primer site was created by template switching, with the cDNA bearing unique molecular identifiers. TCRdb re-analysed the 5' RACE reads in MiXCR, keeping a single row per CDR3 protein. The table lists 690,000 or so distinct CDR3 sequences, around 8.3% of them singletons, with approximately 0.96% in the top ten. This same sample was also part of a study on yellow fever vaccine responses in identical twins.

The V gene is TRBV5-4, the J gene TRBJ2-1; 8 bases agree with TRBD2. The clonotype was recovered from a woman aged 18-29 years in good health. Specimen: PBMCs. The CDR3 DNA reads as TGTGCCAGCAGCTTGTCTTCGGGTAGCGGGACAAGCTCCTACAATGAGCAGTTCTTC. Residues: CASSLSSGSGTSSYNEQFF.